The clone carrying this T cell receptor (beta chain) was picked up many times. What it binds is unknown. The record originates from a study of regulatory T cells in long-lasting Graves disease. Study outcomes and limitations: The study found lower TCR diversity in persistent Graves' patients than in newly diagnosed ones.

Time point specified: newly diagnosed GD, antithyroid drugs for less than 3 months. From PBMCs, RNA was extracted and then used to make the TCR library. The germline V gene has CDR1 SGHAT and CDR2 FQNNGV. The CDR3 totals 16 residues. The V end lost 4 bases, the J end lost 5 bases, and 17 bases lay between the germline ends. According to the study, TCR beta libraries were built with iRepertoire HTBI primers and CDR3-region Arm-PCR. TCRdb called the multiplex PCR reads again in MiXCR, with one record for every CDR3 protein. This sample has 350,000 to 500,000 distinct CDR3 sequences; approximately 15% occur once, and the top ten carry over 15%. These data also formed part of another study, on T cells in Graves' hyperthyroidism and ophthalmopathy.

This TCR was recovered from a woman in her fifties or sixties with Graves disease. V and J are TRBV11-2 and TRBJ2-2; no clear D. This specimen was peripheral blood mononuclear cells (PBMCs), taken at new diagnosis, from a patient treated with antithyroid drugs. The CDR3 spells CASSSPMDVVTGELFF. CDR3 sequence (DNA): TGTGCCAGCAGCTCCCCAATGGACGTAGTAACCGGGGAGCTGTTTTTT.